This T cell receptor (beta chain) was sequenced during a study of type 1 regulatory T cells. At the level of the study: T-allo10 is a Tr1-enriched, alloantigen-specific CD4 T cell product made in vitro.

TCRdb used MiXCR to reprocess the reads, holding one entry per CDR3 protein. Among under 30,000 distinct CDR3 sequences listed, over 40% were seen once. CDR1 and CDR2 from the germline V gene are MDHEN and SYDVKM. Trimming pared 6 bases from V and 6 bases from J, leaving 19 bases between. The CDR3 sequence is 15 residues long. As for this clonotype: Its antigen is not known.

V is TRBV28 and J is TRBJ2-3, with TRBD2 as a possible D gene (7 bases). The TCR comes from a human donor in good health. Sequencing input: cultured T cells, either the whole culture or a sorted T cell fraction (not recorded which). CDR3 DNA: TGTGCCAGCAGATTCGGGGGGCTAGCTTCGGATACGCAGTATTTT. This encodes CASRFGGLASDTQYF.